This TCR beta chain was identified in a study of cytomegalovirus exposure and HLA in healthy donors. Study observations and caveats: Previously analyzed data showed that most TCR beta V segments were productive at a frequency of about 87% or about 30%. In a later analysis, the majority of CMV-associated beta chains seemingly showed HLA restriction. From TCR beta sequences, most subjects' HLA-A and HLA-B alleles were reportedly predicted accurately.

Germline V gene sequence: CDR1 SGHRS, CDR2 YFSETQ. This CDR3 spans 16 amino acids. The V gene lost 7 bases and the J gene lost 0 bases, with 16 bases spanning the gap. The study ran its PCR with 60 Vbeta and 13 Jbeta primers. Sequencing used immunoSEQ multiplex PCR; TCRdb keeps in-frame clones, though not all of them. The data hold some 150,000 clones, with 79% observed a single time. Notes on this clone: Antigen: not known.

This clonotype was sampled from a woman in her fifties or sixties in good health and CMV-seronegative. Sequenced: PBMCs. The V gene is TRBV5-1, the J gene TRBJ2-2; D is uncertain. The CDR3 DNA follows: TGCGCCAGCTATCCCATCATAGCCTCGAACACCGGGGAGCTGTTTTTT. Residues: CASYPIIASNTGELFF.